Detailed here is one TCR beta chain. Germline V CDR1 and CDR2: SGDLS, YYNGEE. With 0 bases clipped from V and 0 bases from J, the junction kept 2 bases outside the gene matches. CDR3 size: 15 residues. RNA, at about 0.45 to 1 ug, was reverse transcribed with random hexamers. TCRdb passed the immunoSEQ multiplex PCR reads through MiXCR, listing each CDR3 protein once. The sample lists about 300,000 distinct CDR3 sequences; 85% were seen once. The data stem from a study of CD8 T cells in Susac syndrome. This sequence was found in a human donor with multiple sclerosis. The V gene is TRBV9, the J gene TRBJ2-7; 8 bases line up with TRBD2. Source material: CD8+ T cells from PBMCs. The CDR3 sequence is CASSVGAGDSYEQYF. The CDR3 DNA follows: TGTGCCAGCAGCGTAGGAGCGGGGGACTCCTACGAGCAGTACTTC.